Each of the 27 T cell receptor beta chains below was sequenced from the same sample in a study of shared clonotypes between healthy human individuals. The table came from immunoSEQ multiplex PCR; TCRdb's copy has only in-frame clones and leaves some out. Seen here are under 650,000 clones, about 95% observed once, and the top ten hold 0.055% to 0.075%. The sample taken for sequencing was naive CD4+ T cells sorted from blood. This sample's subset: CD45RA+ positively selected. These receptors all stem from a woman aged 30 to 39 in good health.

This clone was found once. V usage is TRBV5-4 and J usage is TRBJ2-5, with TRBD1 as a possible D gene (6 bases). The J call may be in error: the DNA end matches TRBJ2-7 better. The CDR3 has 15 residues. CDR1 SGHNT and CDR2 YYREEE come from the germline V gene (reference sequence). The CDR3 region is CASSFTGKGAYEQYF. CDR3 nucleotides: TGTGCCAGCAGCTTTACAGGGAAGGGGGCCTACGAGCAGTACTTC.

The chain uses TRBV10-2 and TRBJ2-7, with a tentative D call TRBD2 (5 bases). Germline V lookup: CDR1 WSHSY, CDR2 SAAADI. Trimming took off 0 bases at V and 6 bases at J, with 9 bases between the two ends. The CDR3 is made up of 13 amino acids. The CDR3, as DNA: TGCGCCAGCAGTGAGTCTGAAGGGAGCGAGCAGTACTTC. It is translated as CASSESEGSEQYF.

The chain carries TRBV10-2 and TRBJ2-1, with 7 bases identical to TRBD2. This CDR3 contains 14 residues. Trimming cost V 3 bases and J 9 bases; bases outside gene matches: 8. The V gene's germline CDR1 is WSHSY and CDR2 SAAADI. The CDR3 DNA is TGCGCCAGCAGTGATGGGGGGGGTTTTAGTGAGCAGTTCTTC. This codes for CASSDGGGFSEQFF.

This clone was seen a handful of times. The V and J genes are TRBV7-8 and TRBJ1-5; D may be TRBD1 (6 bases). Germline V gene data show CDR1 as SGHVS and CDR2 as FQNEAQ. The CDR3 runs 14 residues. V gave up 4 bases and J gave up 12 bases, with 19 bases separating them. DNA for the CDR3: TGTGCCAGCAGCTCGGGGGCCGGTAGAGCGGGCCAGCATTTT. This sequence encodes CASSSGAGRAGQHF.

The chain employs TRBV27 and TRBJ2-1; D possibly uses TRBD1 or TRBD2 (5 bases each). The CDR3 totals 14 residues. Trimming stripped 6 bases from V and 0 bases from J, with 9 bases between. Germline V gene sequence: CDR1 MNHEY, CDR2 SMNVEV (reference sequence). The CDR3 loop reads CASRRDPSYNEQFF. The CDR3 DNA reads TGTGCCAGCAGACGGGACCCCTCCTACAATGAGCAGTTCTTC.

The J gene is TRBJ1-4, the V gene TRBV15; D is ambiguous. Trimming took off 9 bases at V and 6 bases at J, with 17 bases between the two ends. This CDR3 has 14 residues. Germline V gene sequence: CDR1 LNHNV, CDR2 YYDKDF (reference sequence). The CDR3 region has the DNA TGTGCCACGTCTGGGGAGGGAGATTATGAAAAACTGTTTTTT. The encoded protein is CATSGEGDYEKLFF.

V usage is TRBV6-1 and J usage is TRBJ1-1; D remains ambiguous. Germline V lookup: CDR1 MNHNS, CDR2 SASEGT. Trimming stripped 3 bases from V and 1 base from J, with 12 bases between. The CDR3 covers 15 residues. CDR3 loop: CASSDLGRPNTEAFF. The CDR3 DNA follows: TGTGCCAGCAGTGATTTAGGGCGGCCGAACACTGAAGCTTTCTTT.

The chain joins TRBV28 to TRBJ2-3; 8 bases align to TRBD1. With V trimmed by 5 bases and J by 8 bases, 9 bases remained unmatched. Germline V lookup: CDR1 MDHEN, CDR2 SYDVKM. This CDR3 contains 14 residues. The CDR3 sequence: CASSPGQTGGTQYF. DNA for the CDR3: TGTGCCAGCAGTCCCGGGCAAACAGGGGGTACGCAGTATTTT.

V gene TRBV19 combines with J gene TRBJ2-7, with TRBD1 as a possible D gene (6 bases). V was pared by 1 base and J by 0 bases, with 10 bases between. The CDR3 runs 15 residues. The V gene's germline CDR1 is LNHDA and CDR2 SQIVND (reference sequence). The CDR3 is CASSIVPGDSYEQYF. In DNA, the CDR3 is TGTGCCAGTAGTATAGTGCCAGGGGACTCCTACGAGCAGTACTTC.

The V gene is TRBV28, the J gene TRBJ1-5; 9 nucleotides align to TRBD1. The CDR3 runs to 14 residues. The V gene's germline CDR1 is MDHEN and CDR2 SYDVKM. The V and J ends lost 5 bases and 5 bases, in that order; junction bases with no gene match: 4. The CDR3 DNA reads TGTGCCAGCAGTGAGGACAGGGGCGATCAGCCCCAGCATTTT. Translating it yields CASSEDRGDQPQHF.

The rearrangement uses TRBV7-9 and TRBJ2-1, with D unclear. Germline loops: CDR1 SEHNR, CDR2 FQNEAQ (reference sequence). V lost 2 bases and J lost 7, with 21 bases in between. The CDR3 is made up of 17 amino acids. In DNA, the CDR3 is TGTGCCAGCAGCTTATCCTTGGGTACCACTCTTTGGAATGAGCAGTTCTTC. Translation: CASSLSLGTTLWNEQFF.

This chain joins TRBV5-1 and TRBJ2-1, with TRBD2 matching over 12 bases. The germline V gene encodes CDR1 SGHRS and CDR2 YFSETQ. Trimming at V came to 6 bases and at J to 6 bases, leaving 7 bases not matched to a gene. This CDR3 comprises 15 residues. The CDR3 region is CASTRLAGASNEQFF. CDR3 sequence (DNA): TGCGCCAGCACGCGACTAGCGGGAGCCAGCAATGAGCAGTTCTTC.

This chain uses TRBV11-2 with TRBJ1-6; tentatively, D is TRBD1 (6 bases). CDR1 and CDR2 from the germline V gene are SGHAT and FQNNGV. Trimming took off 5 bases at V and 3 bases at J, with 11 bases between the two ends. CDR3 length: 15 amino acids. The CDR3 DNA reads as TGTGCCAGCAGCCCCGGACAGCACTATAATTCACCCCTCCACTTT. The encoded protein is CASSPGQHYNSPLHF.

A single count supports this clone. This sample includes further DNA sequences coding for the same CDR3. The gene calls are TRBV6-5 and TRBJ2-3; no definite D call. The CDR3 has 14 amino acids. Germline loops: CDR1 MNHEY, CDR2 SVGAGI. Trimming cost V 2 bases and J 0 bases, with 6 bases left between them. The CDR3: CASSYGDSTDTQYF. As DNA, the CDR3 is TGTGCCAGCAGTTACGGGGATAGCACAGATACGCAGTATTTT.

The chain combines TRBV2 with TRBJ2-4; weak D call: TRBD1 (6 bases). Germline V gives CDR1 SNHLY, CDR2 FYNNEI. The V end was cut by 4 bases, the J end by 0 bases, with 13 bases between. CDR3 length: 16 residues. CDR3 amino acids: CASSAGQPIAKNIQYF. DNA of the CDR3: TGTGCCAGCAGTGCCGGACAGCCCATAGCCAAAAACATTCAGTACTTC.

This clone was found once. This sequence joins TRBV7-9 and TRBJ1-5; the match to TRBD1 covers 7 bases. V was clipped by 4 bases and J by 2 bases; unmatched bases: 14. This CDR3 has 18 residues. Germline V gene lookup returns CDR1 SEHNR and CDR2 FQNEAQ (reference sequence). The CDR3 is CASSSQPPPGTGNQPQHF. For the CDR3, the DNA is TGTGCCAGCAGCTCGCAGCCTCCACCGGGGACAGGCAATCAGCCCCAGCATTTT.

This clone was seen a single time. The chain uses TRBV28 and TRBJ2-7; either TRBD1 or TRBD2 may fit D (6 bases each). The germline CDR1 and CDR2 sequences are MDHEN and SYDVKM. Trimming pared 5 bases from V and 2 bases from J, leaving 7 bases between. This CDR3 has 12 residues. The CDR3 loop reads CASSGGPYEQYF. The CDR3 bases are TGTGCCAGCAGTGGGGGGCCCTACGAGCAGTACTTC.

This chain uses TRBV28 with TRBJ2-3, with 9 bases aligning to TRBD2. This CDR3 spans 14 amino acids. Germline trimming cut 6 bases from V and 4 bases from J; bases unmatched to any gene: 5. CDR1 MDHEN and CDR2 SYDVKM come from the germline V gene. The CDR3 nucleotides read TGTGCCAGCAGCCCAGCGGGAGGTTCAGATACGCAGTATTTT. Translated: CASSPAGGSDTQYF.

V gene TRBV5-4 combines with J gene TRBJ1-1; D is unresolved. The CDR3 has 16 residues. Looked up from germline, CDR1 is SGHNT and CDR2 is YYREEE (reference sequence). Deletions cut 4 bases from V and 5 bases from J, with 21 bases between. This CDR3 reads CASSPPGPLRGTEAFF. The CDR3, as DNA: TGTGCCAGCAGCCCCCCGGGCCCCCTACGGGGAACTGAAGCTTTCTTT.

V and J are TRBV28 and TRBJ2-7; D is undetermined. Trimming left V 6 bases short and J 3 bases short, with 6 bases between. The germline CDR1 and CDR2 sequences are MDHEN and SYDVKM. The CDR3 is made up of 11 amino acids. As DNA, the CDR3 is TGTGCCAGCAGGACCTACTACGAGCAGTACTTC. Protein product: CASRTYYEQYF.

The rearrangement joins TRBV18 to TRBJ2-3; 9 nucleotides agree with TRBD2. Germline trimming cut 2 bases from V and 4 bases from J; bases unmatched to any gene: 7. Germline V lookup: CDR1 KGHSH, CDR2 LQKENI. The CDR3 sequence is 16 residues long. The CDR3 DNA reads TGTGCCAGCTCACCAAACGGACTAGCGTCGGCAGATACGCAGTATTTT. Its translation: CASSPNGLASADTQYF.

This rearrangement joins TRBV15 to TRBJ1-1; D is uncertain. CDR1 LNHNV and CDR2 YYDKDF come from the germline V gene (reference sequence). This CDR3 is built from 16 residues. Trimming took 0 bases from V and 0 from J, leaving 11 bases between them. The DNA for the CDR3 is TGTGCCACCAGCAGAGACCCCAGCTCCATGAACACTGAAGCTTTCTTT. Its translation: CATSRDPSSMNTEAFF.

V gene TRBV6-1 combines with J gene TRBJ2-7; weak D call: TRBD1 (6 bases). Germline lookup yields CDR1 MNHNS and CDR2 SASEGT. Trimming took off 8 bases at V and 1 base at J, with 9 bases between the two ends. CDR3 length equals 12 residues. The CDR3 is CASETGSYEQYF. The CDR3 DNA reads TGTGCCAGCGAAACAGGGTCCTACGAGCAGTACTTC.

This clone was seen a handful of times. The chain couples TRBV19 to TRBJ1-5, with a tentative D call TRBD1 (5 bases). V lost 5 bases and J lost 5, with 10 bases in between. CDR1 is LNHDA, CDR2 SQIVND, per germline (reference sequence). The length of the CDR3 is 13 residues. The CDR3 sequence is CASSQGADQPQHF. CDR3 nucleotide sequence: TGTGCCAGTAGTCAGGGAGCTGATCAGCCCCAGCATTTT.

This clone was observed a single time. The chain couples TRBV5-1 to TRBJ1-2; tentative D call: TRBD1 (5 bases). This CDR3 spans 14 amino acids. Germline CDR1 reads SGHRS; CDR2 reads YFSETQ. V was trimmed by 0 bases and J by 7 bases, leaving 13 bases between them. CDR3 nucleotides: TGCGCCAGCAGCTTGGATTGGGGACGGGGTGGCTACACCTTC. This sequence encodes CASSLDWGRGGYTF.

This chain links TRBV5-5 with TRBJ2-7; 12 nucleotides match TRBD2. The CDR3 runs 20 residues. V shed 0 bases, J shed 5 bases, and the junction held 18 bases outside the gene matches. Germline V gene data show CDR1 as SGHKS and CDR2 as YYEKEE (reference sequence). The CDR3 DNA reads as TGTGCCAGCAGCTTGGGACACAGGGGGCTAGCGGGAGGGCCGCAAAACGAGCAGTACTTC. Its protein is CASSLGHRGLAGGPQNEQYF.

The rearrangement links TRBV28 to TRBJ1-3; 9 bases are shared with TRBD1. CDR3 length: 18 amino acids. With 5 bases clipped from V and 0 bases from J, the junction kept 11 bases outside the gene matches. Germline V lookup: CDR1 MDHEN, CDR2 SYDVKM. The CDR3, as DNA: TGTGCCAGCAGTCCCCCACGCGGGACAGGGTCCTCTGGAAACACCATATATTTT. Translating it yields CASSPPRGTGSSGNTIYF.